This T cell receptor beta chain originates from a study of blood T cell repertoires in COVID-19 (dated by TCRdb to 2018 to 2020). General notes on the study: ImmuneRACE Cohort 3 recovered participants were defined by two consecutive negative NP/OP PCR tests, healthcare professional clearance, or symptom resolution. Collaborator samples came from the United States, Italy and Spain and covered acute and convalescent phases of COVID-19. The samples were drawn from the first 160 participants of the ongoing ImmuneRACE study and from 1,254 subjects provided by 6 global collaborators. The prospective study material was composed of cDNA or gDNA derived from T cells, B-cell-depleted T cells, or PBMCs. Where available, HLA class I and class II types were taken from metadata supplied by the sample provider and were not determined by assay-based typing. The repertoires were made available in a free public database intended to serve as a resource for research on the immune response to SARS-CoV-2. Sample metadata almost always included a de-identified subject ID, COVID-19 status, age in years and sex. Deeply sampled blood TCRbeta repertoires from subjects exposed to, actively infected with, or recovered from COVID-19 were included in the dataset.

To note about this clone: What antigen it recognizes has not been identified. Base-call qualities are not available, and no considerably larger clone is one nucleotide away.

What the research found in general, with its limitations: How much clinical and demographic metadata was included differed by source and by participant, and the metadata was provided uncurated.

According to the germline V gene (reference sequence), CDR1 reads GTSNPN and CDR2 reads SVGIG. There are 14 amino acids in the CDR3, from cysteine to phenylalanine inclusive. Just CDR3 DNA is preserved here, 42 bases in frame from base 1. Trimming takes 0 bases from V and 5 bases from J, and the germline ends sit 14 bases apart. TCRbeta CDR3 regions were amplified from genomic DNA by means of the immunoSEQ Assay, a bias-controlled multiplex PCR. Per the authors' processing: The number of nucleated cells in each sample was estimated by amplification of reference gene primers within the assay. To quantify the absolute abundance of each unique TCRbeta CDR3 rearrangement, sequence reads were collapsed and filtered. Productive Simpson clonality was computed per sample as the square root of Simpson's diversity index over productive rearrangements. This is the immuneACCESS table as TCRdb keeps it, with only in-frame sequences that have V and J called. A part of the clones is gone; compared with another copy, unresolved V genes explain less than half, and the rest is unexplained. V, J and clone size derive from that table, while D and trimming were established from the DNA sequence. Within this sample are hundreds of thousands of clones, with roughly nine tenths of them counted one time only. The leading ten clones occupy 3% to 3.5% of the sample.

Participants in the prospective study were aged 18 to 89 years, lived in 20 to 25 United States geographic areas, and enrolled through a virtual design. To assign participants to cohorts, the prospective study relied on clinical history that participants themselves reported in a screening survey and a study questionnaire. In the prospective study, whole blood, serum and a nasopharyngeal or oropharyngeal swab were collected from each participant by mobile phlebotomists. Additional blood draws and questionnaires over a roughly two-month period could optionally be provided by prospective study participants. Blood samples from the prospective study were shipped frozen or at room temperature prior to DNA extraction.

The clonotype comes from a woman aged 45-59 years in a cohort exposed to, infected with or recovered from COVID-19 (not recorded which). The sequence is built from TRBV30 and TRBJ2-7; 5 matching bases give a weak D call of TRBD2. Material: PBMCs or T cells enriched from blood (not recorded which). The CDR3 reads CAWSVKGLGDEQYF. The nucleotides read TGTGCCTGGAGTGTAAAGGGTCTCGGGGACGAGCAGTACTTC. The variable domain in full, with residues beyond the CDR3 obtained from the reference TRBV30 and TRBJ2-7 genes, is SQTIHQWPATLVQPVGSPLSLECTVEGTSNPNLYWYRQAAGRGLQLLFYSVGIGQISSEVPQNLSASRPQDRQFILSSKKLLLSDSGFYLCAWSVKGLGDEQYFGPGTRLTVT.